This T cell receptor beta chain derives from a study of T cells after yellow fever vaccination (dated by TCRdb to about 2019). About the investigation overall: Libraries from fractions with low cell numbers were prepared with the SMART-Seq v4 Ultra Low Input RNA kit. To follow T-cell clones before and after both primary and booster YFV17D yellow fever vaccination, bulk TCR alpha and beta repertoires underwent longitudinal sequencing. Two healthy male donors made up the cohort, one aged 18 to 30 years and the other aged 30 to 39 years. Bulk PBMC replicates and cell subsets were isolated from blood drawn at multiple timepoints before and after both primary and secondary immunization.

The CDR3 starts with the cysteine, ends with the phenylalanine, and has 15 residues. Only CDR3 DNA is held: 45 bases, read in frame from base 1. V is pared back by 8 bases and J by 0 bases, with 13 bases lying between the germline termini. CDR1 and CDR2 (MNHEY, SVGAGI) derive from the germline V gene. Study-wide conclusions, independent of this receptor: FACS-sorted repertoires could contain abundant contaminating clonotypes from the bulk population, so computational filtering was required. A small share of clonotypes was detected in both CD4 and CD8 compartments, with the overlap likely arising from convergent recombination. Because only a couple of donors were included in the study, the extent to which the findings can be generalized is limited. Most clones expanded after primary vaccination (approximately 96% of CD4 and roughly 90% of CD8) were re-detected after the booster, suggesting that broad memory maintenance occurred. Compared with the primary T-cell response, the secondary T-cell response was faster but weaker, reaching its peak on day 5 rather than on day 15.

This clonotype has ten or more counts. Its antigen target is currently unknown. Base qualities are not provided; no much larger clone lies one nucleotide away. This specimen's treatment or condition label, interpreted: live attenuated yellow fever vaccine strain. PBMCs were isolated from peripheral blood using a standard Ficoll-Paque protocol. CD4 and CD8 T-cell fractions were isolated with Dynabeads CD4 and CD8 positive selection kits. TriZol was used to extract RNA from bulk PBMCs, CD4 and CD8 fractions, and dextramer-positive and dextramer-negative fractions. Synthesis of TCR cDNA relied on 5'RACE template switching, a step that introduced a universal primer site along with unique molecular identifiers. Priming of cDNA synthesis was performed from both the TCR alpha and TCR beta constant segments. Two PCR steps were used to amplify libraries, with sample barcodes and sequencing adapters being added in the second step. Sequencing of libraries was done on Illumina HiSeq 2500 (2x100 bp) or NovaSeq (2x150 bp). As for how the authors treated the data: MIGEC was used to demultiplex reads and collapse the reads into UMI consensus sequences, and MiXCR was used for V(D)J alignment. Using edgeR on replicate PBMC samples, clonotypes were called vaccine-responding if FDR was below 0.01 and the log2 fold change was above 5 up to day 15. Bulk clonotypes were assigned CD4 or CD8 identity according to which sequenced CD4 or CD8 repertoire held them at higher abundance. TCRdb trimmed public reads at Q25 via fastp, called clones via MiXCR and kept in-frame beta chains. For every CDR3 protein sequence, its rows merge into one entry that carries the most common genes and DNA. Here the V and J calls rest on TCRdb's processing, not on the authors' analysis. Present in this sample are around 180,000 distinct CDR3 sequences, approximately 6% of which were seen just once. The ten largest clones add up to under 3% of the sample.

The TCR was taken from a young man who received the YFV17D yellow fever vaccine. The specimen was CD4+ T cells sorted from PBMCs, collected on the day of the first yellow fever vaccination. The chain employs TRBV6-5 and TRBJ1-4, with the D gene call left open. CDR3 region: CASQPLGATNEKLFF. In nucleotide form, the sequence is TGTGCCAGCCAGCCCCTAGGAGCAACTAATGAAAAACTGTTTTTT.